These 26 T cell receptor beta chains originate from one sample sequenced in a study of shared clonotypes between healthy human individuals. Sequencing was performed with immunoSEQ multiplex PCR; in TCRdb, only in-frame clones are kept and a portion is missing. The data hold 2 million or so clones, with roughly 96% observed a single time. Source material: naive CD4+ T cells sorted from blood. Specified subset: CD45RA+ positively selected. These receptors all stem from a man between 18 and 35 years old in good health.

V gene TRBV27 combines with J gene TRBJ1-1, with D maybe TRBD1 (6 bases). This CDR3 has 12 residues. Germline values: CDR1 MNHEY, CDR2 SMNVEV (reference sequence). V lost 10 bases and J 4 bases, leaving 13 bases between the germline ends. The CDR3 DNA sequence: TGTGCCACGCAAACAGGGTCCACTGAAGCTTTCTTT. It is translated as CATQTGSTEAFF.

This chain uses TRBV6-1 with TRBJ2-5, with D possibly matching TRBD1 (5 bases). Trimming pared 4 bases from V and 1 base from J, leaving 13 bases between. The CDR3 covers 15 residues. Germline CDR1 is MNHNS and CDR2 is SASEGT. The CDR3 is CASSGPTAIQETQYF. In DNA form, the CDR3 reads TGTGCCAGCAGTGGCCCGACAGCAATCCAAGAGACCCAGTACTTC.

V and J are TRBV9 and TRBJ1-1; D remains ambiguous. The germline V and J ends were trimmed by 4 bases and 1 base, with 11 bases remaining between them. CDR3 length: 14 residues. From germline, CDR1 is SGDLS and CDR2 YYNGEE. CDR3 nucleotides: TGTGCCAGCAGCCCCCGACGACAGAACACTGAAGCTTTCTTT. Its translation: CASSPRRQNTEAFF.

The V call is TRBV18, the J call TRBJ2-4; tentatively, D is TRBD1 or TRBD2 (5 bases each). CDR1 KGHSH and CDR2 LQKENI come from the germline V gene. Trimming pared 1 base from V and 0 bases from J, leaving 13 bases between. The CDR3 is 17 residues long. The CDR3 coding sequence is TGTGCCAGCTCACCACGGGACCAGGTCATAGCCAAAAACATTCAGTACTTC. It codes for CASSPRDQVIAKNIQYF. Together with reference TRBV18 and TRBJ2-4, the CDR3 gives the full variable domain: NAGVMQNPRHLVRRRGQEARLRCSPMKGHSHVYWYRQLPEEGLKFMVYLQKENIIDESGMPKERFSAEFPKEGPSILRIQQVVRGDSAAYFCASSPRDQVIAKNIQYFGAGTRLSVL.

The chain employs TRBV4-3 and TRBJ2-7; no clear D gene. The V and J ends lost 3 bases and 0 bases respectively, with 9 bases between them. Germline assignment: CDR1 LGHNA and CDR2 YSLEER. The CDR3 covers 14 residues. This CDR3 reads CASSHQTDSYEQYF. Here the CDR3 DNA reads TGCGCCAGCAGCCACCAGACGGACTCCTACGAGCAGTACTTC.

Points on this clone: Distinct nucleotide sequences in the sample also encode this CDR3. The gene calls are TRBV29-1 and TRBJ2-5; 11 bases align to TRBD2. J lost 4 bases, V lost 6 bases, and 7 bases had no gene match. The length of the CDR3 is 14 residues. Germline CDR1 and CDR2: SQVTM and ANQGSEA. The CDR3 protein is CSVAGTSGGETQYF. The CDR3 region has the DNA TGCAGCGTGGCCGGGACTAGCGGAGGAGAGACCCAGTACTTC.

With regard to this clone: A much more abundant neighbour one base away suggests this may be a read error. The chain links TRBV11-3 to TRBJ2-7; 10 bases are shared with TRBD1. The germline gives CDR1 SGHNT, CDR2 YENEEA. This CDR3 has 15 amino acids. V lost 3 bases to trimming and J lost 3 bases; unmatched junction nucleotides: 5. In DNA, the CDR3 is TGTGCCAGCAGCTTTAACCGGGACAGGGGCTACGAGCAGTACTTC. Residues: CASSFNRDRGYEQYF. Full variable domain (remainder filled in from reference TRBV11-3 and TRBJ2-7): EAGVVQSPRYKIIEKKQPVAFWCNPISGHNTLYWYLQNLGQGPELLIRYENEEAVDDSQLPKDRFSAERLKGVDSTLKIQPAELGDSAVYLCASSFNRDRGYEQYFGPGTRLTVT.

V usage is TRBV7-9 and J usage is TRBJ2-1; 7 nucleotides align to TRBD1. CDR1 is SEHNR and CDR2 is FQNEAQ in the germline V gene (reference sequence). The CDR3 runs 15 residues. V lost 5 bases, J lost 4 bases, and 8 bases stayed unmatched. CDR3 in DNA: TGTGCCAGCAGCACCCGGACAGGCGATTACAATGAGCAGTTCTTC. It translates to CASSTRTGDYNEQFF.

The genes are TRBV2 and TRBJ2-5; 7 nucleotides line up with TRBD1. Germline assignment: CDR1 SNHLY and CDR2 FYNNEI. The CDR3 runs to 14 residues. With 3 bases clipped from V and 5 bases from J, the junction kept 6 bases outside the gene matches. The CDR3 protein is CASSDPAGGETQYF. In DNA, the CDR3 is TGTGCCAGCAGTGACCCGGCAGGGGGTGAGACCCAGTACTTC.

This clone came up once. The chain links TRBV10-3 to TRBJ2-2, with D perhaps TRBD1 or TRBD2 (5 bases each). This CDR3 has 13 residues. Germline loops: CDR1 ENHRY, CDR2 SYGVKD. Between the trimmed V and J ends, which lost 8 bases and 5 bases, there was a span of 12 bases. CDR3: CAISGSRTGELFF. The CDR3, as DNA: TGTGCCATCTCAGGGAGTAGGACCGGGGAGCTGTTTTTT.

The rearrangement joins TRBV9 to TRBJ2-1, with TRBD2 identical over 14 bases. Trimming at V came to 0 bases and at J to 1 base, leaving 12 bases not matched to a gene. The CDR3 extends over 21 amino acids. Germline CDR1 SGDLS, CDR2 YYNGEE. CDR3 DNA: TGTGCCAGCAGCGTAGCCCGACGAGGGACTAGCGGGAGTGGGTCCTACAATGAGCAGTTCTTC. Encoded protein: CASSVARRGTSGSGSYNEQFF.

The V gene is TRBV9, the J gene TRBJ2-2, with D hard to call. This CDR3 region has 14 residues. Trimming removed 7 bases from V and 0 bases from J, with 10 bases in between. Germline V gene sequence: CDR1 SGDLS, CDR2 YYNGEE. The CDR3 sequence: CASRQGANTGELFF. The CDR3 DNA is TGTGCCAGCCGGCAAGGTGCGAACACCGGGGAGCTGTTTTTT.

The gene calls are TRBV6-1 and TRBJ1-6, with unresolved D. The length of the CDR3 is 14 residues. The V end was cut by 9 bases, the J end by 0 bases, with 9 bases between. Per the germline V gene, CDR1 is MNHNS and CDR2 is SASEGT. Here the CDR3 DNA reads TGTGCCAGTCTCCAGAGCTCCTATAATTCACCCCTCCACTTT. Its translation is CASLQSSYNSPLHF.

The genes are TRBV4-1 and TRBJ2-5; 12 bases match TRBD1. The CDR3 loop spans 16 amino acids. The germline V gene encodes CDR1 MGHRA and CDR2 YSYEKL. With 3 bases clipped from V and 5 bases from J, the junction kept 7 bases outside the gene matches. This CDR3 reads CASSHGRDRGLETQYF. The CDR3 DNA reads as TGCGCCAGCAGCCACGGGAGGGACAGGGGGCTTGAGACCCAGTACTTC.

V gene TRBV11-2 combines with J gene TRBJ1-2; D is unclear. Germline V gene lookup returns CDR1 SGHAT and CDR2 FQNNGV. Trimming left V 5 bases short and J 2 bases short, with 3 bases between. This CDR3 is 11 amino acids long. CDR3 nucleotide sequence: TGTGCCAGCAGCCAGAACTATGGCTACACCTTC. This encodes CASSQNYGYTF.

This clone has just one count. The chain has TRBV28 and TRBJ1-6; maybe TRBD1 (5 bases). Trimming cost V 6 bases and J 10 bases, with 16 bases left between them. Germline V gene sequence: CDR1 MDHEN, CDR2 SYDVKM. The CDR3 contains 14 residues. CDR3 sequence reads: CASSPTDDRSPLHF. CDR3 nucleotides: TGTGCCAGCAGCCCGACAGACGATAGATCACCCCTCCACTTT.

The chain uses TRBV11-3 and TRBJ2-7, with no clear D. Per germline, CDR1 SGHNT and CDR2 YENEEA. The CDR3 totals 12 residues. The ends were cut back, 5 bases at V and 2 bases at J, with 7 bases in the middle. The CDR3 here is CASSPDPYEQYF. For the CDR3, the DNA is TGTGCCAGCAGCCCCGACCCCTACGAGCAGTACTTC.

This chain joins TRBV7-2 and TRBJ2-7; D call uncertain. Trimming removed 5 bases at V and 4 bases at J, with 9 bases between. In germline, CDR1 is SGHTA, CDR2 FQGNSA. The length of the CDR3 is 12 residues. The CDR3 reads CASSVDRYEQYF. DNA for the CDR3: TGTGCCAGCAGCGTGGATCGATACGAGCAGTACTTC.

Note on this clone: This CDR3 is also generated by other DNA sequences in the sample. The V gene is TRBV6-5, the J gene TRBJ1-3, with D hard to call. From germline, CDR1 is MNHEY and CDR2 SVGAGI. CDR3 length equals 15 residues. V lost 0 bases to trimming and J lost 0 bases, with 6 bases between them. This chain's CDR3 is CASSYSPVSGNTIYF. The CDR3, as DNA: TGTGCCAGCAGTTACTCGCCGGTCTCTGGAAACACCATATATTTT.

The chain carries TRBV6-5 and TRBJ2-7; D perhaps matches TRBD1 (5 bases). The V end was cut by 2 bases, the J end by 6 bases, with 8 bases between. CDR3 length equals 12 residues. Germline CDR1 MNHEY, CDR2 SVGAGI. Written as DNA, the CDR3 is TGTGCCAGCAGTTACCCCCAGGGCGAGCAGTACTTC. This gives the protein CASSYPQGEQYF.

The CDR3, as DNA: TGTGCCAGCAGAAGACAGGGGGCGATAGGGGACGACGAGCAGTACTTC. It is translated as CASRRQGAIGDDEQYF. V is TRBV25-1 and J is TRBJ2-7; TRBD1 matches at 10 bases. There are 16 residues in the CDR3. V shed 6 bases, J shed 5 bases, and the junction held 13 bases outside the gene matches. The germline CDR1 and CDR2 sequences are MGHDK and SYGVNS.

The rearrangement uses TRBV2 and TRBJ2-7; 8 bases are shared with TRBD1. Germline CDR1 reads SNHLY; CDR2 reads FYNNEI. V dropped 6 bases and J dropped 4; count of bases not matched to a gene: 11. There are 15 residues in the CDR3. The CDR3 DNA sequence: TGTGCCAGCAGCCCCGGGACAGGCCAGCGTTACGAGCAGTACTTC. Encoded protein: CASSPGTGQRYEQYF.

The chain couples TRBV6-1 to TRBJ1-4; no clear D gene. Deletions cut 1 base from V and 10 bases from J, with 16 bases between. Germline V gene data show CDR1 as MNHNS and CDR2 as SASEGT. The CDR3 is made up of 15 amino acids. The CDR3 sequence: CASSEGWVSSVKLFF. The CDR3 DNA sequence: TGTGCCAGCAGTGAAGGGTGGGTCTCTTCCGTAAAACTGTTTTTT.

This chain uses TRBV7-9 with TRBJ2-5; possibly TRBD1 for D (5 bases). Germline CDR1 SEHNR, CDR2 FQNEAQ (reference sequence). The CDR3 loop spans 14 amino acids. V gave up 5 bases and J gave up 2 bases, with 12 bases separating them. CDR3 in DNA: TGTGCCAGCAGCCCTCGGCGGACACAAGAGACCCAGTACTTC. Amino acid sequence: CASSPRRTQETQYF.

The V and J genes are TRBV7-9 and TRBJ2-7; 9 bases map to TRBD1. There are 15 residues in the CDR3. Trimming took 3 bases from V and 3 from J; bases not matched to a gene: 6. Germline assignment: CDR1 SEHNR and CDR2 FQNEAQ (reference sequence). For the CDR3, the DNA is TGTGCCAGCAGCTTGAGAGGGGACAGGGTCTACGAGCAGTACTTC. Residues: CASSLRGDRVYEQYF.

The rearrangement uses TRBV19 and TRBJ2-4, with a tentative D call TRBD1 (6 bases). V lost 1 base and J lost 6, with 13 bases in between. The CDR3 spans 15 residues. Germline V gene lookup returns CDR1 LNHDA and CDR2 SQIVND (reference sequence). The DNA of the CDR3 is TGTGCCAGTAGTATAGTGACGGACAGCCGAAACATTCAGTACTTC. This sequence encodes CASSIVTDSRNIQYF.